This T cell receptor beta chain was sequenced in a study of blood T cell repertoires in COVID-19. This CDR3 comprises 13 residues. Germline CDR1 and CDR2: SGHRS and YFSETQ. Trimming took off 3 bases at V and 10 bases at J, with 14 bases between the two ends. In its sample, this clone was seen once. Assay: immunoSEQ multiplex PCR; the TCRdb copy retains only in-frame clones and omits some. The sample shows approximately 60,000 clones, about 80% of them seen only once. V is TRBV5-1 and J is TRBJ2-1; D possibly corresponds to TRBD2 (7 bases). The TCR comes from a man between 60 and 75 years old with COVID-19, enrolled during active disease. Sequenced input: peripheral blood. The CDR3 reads CASSSEAGTEQFF. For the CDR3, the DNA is TGCGCCAGCAGCTCAGAAGCGGGGACAGAGCAGTTCTTC.